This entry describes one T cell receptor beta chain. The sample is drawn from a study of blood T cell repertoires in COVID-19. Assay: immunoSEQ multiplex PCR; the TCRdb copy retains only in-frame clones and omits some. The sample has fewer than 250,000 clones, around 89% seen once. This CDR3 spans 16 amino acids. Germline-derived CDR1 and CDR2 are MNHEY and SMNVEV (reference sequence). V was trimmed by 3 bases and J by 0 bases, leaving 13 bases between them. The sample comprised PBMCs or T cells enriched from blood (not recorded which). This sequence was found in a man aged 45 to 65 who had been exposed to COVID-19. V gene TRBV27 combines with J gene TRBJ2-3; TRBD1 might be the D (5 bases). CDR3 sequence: CASSFRDRGSTDTQYF. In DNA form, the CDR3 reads TGTGCCAGCAGTTTCCGAGACAGAGGAAGCACAGATACGCAGTATTTT.